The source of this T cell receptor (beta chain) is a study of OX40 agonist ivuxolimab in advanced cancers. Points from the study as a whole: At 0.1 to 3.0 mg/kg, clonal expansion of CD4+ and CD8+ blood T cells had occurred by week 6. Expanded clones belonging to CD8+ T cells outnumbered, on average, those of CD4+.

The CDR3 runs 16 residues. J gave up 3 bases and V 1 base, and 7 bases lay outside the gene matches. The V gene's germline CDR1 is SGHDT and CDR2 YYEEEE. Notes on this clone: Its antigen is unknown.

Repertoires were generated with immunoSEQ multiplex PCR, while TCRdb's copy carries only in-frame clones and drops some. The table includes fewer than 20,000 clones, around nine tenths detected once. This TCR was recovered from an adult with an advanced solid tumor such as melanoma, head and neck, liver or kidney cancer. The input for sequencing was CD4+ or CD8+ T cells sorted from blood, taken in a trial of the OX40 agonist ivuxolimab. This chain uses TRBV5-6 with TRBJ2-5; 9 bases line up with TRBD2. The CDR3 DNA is TGTGCCAGCAGCTTGATCAGACTAGCGGACGAAGAGACCCAGTACTTC. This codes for CASSLIRLADEETQYF.